This T cell receptor beta chain was retrieved from a study of blood T cell repertoires in COVID-19. Assignment of participants to cohorts was predicated upon participant-reported clinical history. CDR1 and CDR2 (germline): LNHDA, SQIVND (reference sequence). This CDR3 spans 13 amino acids. V was trimmed by 3 bases and J by 9 bases, leaving 12 bases between them. Profiling relied on immunoSEQ multiplex PCR, and the TCRdb table lists in-frame clones only, not all of them. The sample includes approximately 170,000 clones, 83% of them seen just once. The chain links TRBV19 to TRBJ2-1; D not resolved. Sequencing was done on a sample of PBMCs or T cells enriched from blood (not recorded which). The receptor was derived from a woman aged 45-59 years in a cohort exposed to, infected with or recovered from COVID-19 (not recorded which). Here the CDR3 DNA reads TGTGCCAGTAGTATCGACGAGGAGTTTGAGCAGTTCTTC. It is translated as CASSIDEEFEQFF. The complete variable domain, with remaining parts taken from reference TRBV19 and TRBJ2-1, reads DGGITQSPKYLFRKEGQNVTLSCEQNLNHDAMYWYRQDPGQGLRLIYYSQIVNDFQKGDIAEGYSVSREKKESFPLTVTSAQKNPTAFYLCASSIDEEFEQFFGPGTRLTVL.